This T cell receptor beta chain appears in the sequencing data of a study of blood T cells in healthy people across ages. In regard to this clonotype: The antigen is unknown.

Per sample, extraction of total RNA gave at least 5 micrograms in every case. Study findings and constraints: The study found TCR beta diversity correlated strongly with naive T cell percentage.

A second about 7 to 12 cycle PCR used barcoded and J-beta primers. TCRdb reanalysed the 5' RACE reads using MiXCR and keeps one entry per CDR3 protein. The sample lists about a million distinct CDR3 sequences, about two fifths seen once, with 13% in the top ten. There are 16 residues in the CDR3. V dropped 4 bases and J dropped 5 bases, with 20 bases sitting between them. The germline V gene encodes CDR1 LGHNA and CDR2 YNFKEQ. Source material: blood. The J gene is TRBJ1-1, the V gene TRBV4-2; tentatively, D is TRBD1 (6 bases). This sequence originates from a man aged 18 to 29 in good health. CDR3 in DNA: TGTGCCAGCAGCCGAACCGAGTGGGGGCCCGGGACTGAAGCTTTCTTT. This gives the protein CASSRTEWGPGTEAFF.